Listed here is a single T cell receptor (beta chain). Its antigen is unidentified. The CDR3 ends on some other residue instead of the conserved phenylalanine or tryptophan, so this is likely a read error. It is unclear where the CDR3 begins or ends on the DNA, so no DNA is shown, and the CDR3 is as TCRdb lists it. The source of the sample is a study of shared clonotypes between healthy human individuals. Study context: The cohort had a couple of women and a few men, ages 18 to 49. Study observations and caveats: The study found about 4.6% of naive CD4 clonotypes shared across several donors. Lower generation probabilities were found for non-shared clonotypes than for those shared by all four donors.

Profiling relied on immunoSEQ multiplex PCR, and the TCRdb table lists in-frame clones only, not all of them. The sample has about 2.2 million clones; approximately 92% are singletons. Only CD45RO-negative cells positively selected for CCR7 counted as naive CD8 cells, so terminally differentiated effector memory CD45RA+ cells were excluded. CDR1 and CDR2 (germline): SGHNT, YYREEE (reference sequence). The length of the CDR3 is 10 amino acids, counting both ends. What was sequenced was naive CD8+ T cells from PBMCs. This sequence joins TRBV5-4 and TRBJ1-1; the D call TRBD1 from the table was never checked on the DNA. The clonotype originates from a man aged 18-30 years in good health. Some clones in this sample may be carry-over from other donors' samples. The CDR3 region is CASSLDTIKY.